This entry describes one TCR beta chain. Its specificity is not known. In germline, CDR1 is SGDLS, CDR2 YYNGEE. With 6 bases clipped from V and 5 bases from J, the junction kept 12 bases outside the gene matches. The CDR3 extends over 15 amino acids. Sequencing used immunoSEQ multiplex PCR; TCRdb keeps in-frame clones, though not all of them. This sample carries 140,000 or so clones, approximately 91% of them seen once, and the ten largest clones take about 1.9%. The sample is drawn from a study of T cell responses to AZD1222 COVID-19 vaccine. General study points: Females outnumbered males among donors, who were mostly white British; clonal diversity was possibly underestimated. None of the repertoires were sampled until the peak T cell response had passed. Spike-wide coverage was observed for vaccine-associated CD4 TCRs, with dominant responses at 160-218 and 743-854. At study baseline, merely a handful of AZD1222 recipients were seropositive.

Specimen: peripheral blood, collected 28 days after the second AZD1222 dose. The rearrangement links TRBV9 to TRBJ1-1, with 8 bases lining up with TRBD1. This sequence was found in an adult who received the AZD1222 COVID-19 vaccine. CDR3 in DNA: TGTGCCAGCACTCGAGGACAGGGACGGGGGACTGAAGCTTTCTTT. Its protein is CASTRGQGRGTEAFF.